The clone carrying this T cell receptor (beta chain) appeared many times. Its antigen is not known. The sample comes from a study of T cells after yellow fever vaccination. The germline V gene has CDR1 SGHTA and CDR2 FQGNSA. This CDR3 contains 13 residues. With 6 bases removed from V and 0 bases from J, the gap between germline ends came to 8 bases. TCRdb re-called the 5' RACE reads through MiXCR, storing one row per CDR3 protein. The sample shows around 330,000 distinct CDR3 sequences, 3% to 4.5% of them seen only once. The study's findings and limits: Peaking on day 5 versus 15, the secondary response was faster but weaker. Although most clonotypes did not, a small share appeared in both CD4 and CD8 compartments.

The receptor was derived from a man younger than 35 who received the YFV17D yellow fever vaccine. The specimen comprised PBMCs, sampled on the day of the yellow fever booster vaccination. The chain joins TRBV7-2 to TRBJ1-1; D is ambiguous. The CDR3 region is CASSSGLNTEAFF. The CDR3 DNA reads as TGTGCCAGCAGTAGTGGTTTGAACACTGAAGCTTTCTTT.